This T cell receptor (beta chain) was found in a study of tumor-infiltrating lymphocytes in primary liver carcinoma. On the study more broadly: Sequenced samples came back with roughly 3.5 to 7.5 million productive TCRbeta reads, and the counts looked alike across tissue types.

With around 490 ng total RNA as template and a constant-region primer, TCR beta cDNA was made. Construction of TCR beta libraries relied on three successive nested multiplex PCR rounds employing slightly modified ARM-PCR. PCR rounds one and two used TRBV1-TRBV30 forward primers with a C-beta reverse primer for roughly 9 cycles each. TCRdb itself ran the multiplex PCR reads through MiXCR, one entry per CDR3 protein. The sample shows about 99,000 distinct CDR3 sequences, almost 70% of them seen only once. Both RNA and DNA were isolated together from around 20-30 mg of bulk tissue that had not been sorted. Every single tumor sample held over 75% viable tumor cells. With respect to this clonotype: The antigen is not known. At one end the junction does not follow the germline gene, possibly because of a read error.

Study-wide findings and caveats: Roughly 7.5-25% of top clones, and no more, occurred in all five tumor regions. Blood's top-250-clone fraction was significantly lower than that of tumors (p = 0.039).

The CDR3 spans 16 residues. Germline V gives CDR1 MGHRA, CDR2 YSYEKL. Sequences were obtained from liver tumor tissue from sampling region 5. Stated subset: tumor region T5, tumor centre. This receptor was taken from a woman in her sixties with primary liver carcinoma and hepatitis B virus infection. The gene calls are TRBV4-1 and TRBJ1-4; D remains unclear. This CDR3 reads CASRQGLLITNEKLFF. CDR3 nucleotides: TGCGCCAGCAGACAAGGGTTGCTTATAACTAATGAAAAACTGTTTTTT.